These 18 T cell receptor beta chains share one sample of origin, sequenced in a study of shared clonotypes between healthy human individuals (TCRdb year 2020). The library was prepared using the immunoSEQ multiplex PCR assay. Here the immuneACCESS table is served through TCRdb, limited to in-frame sequences with V and J called. Missing clones are a known gap in these copies; in checked studies unresolved V genes cover under half, and the rest lacks a known reason. Recorded for this sample are some 500,000 clones; around 80% of them occurred a single time. Clones ranked in the top ten supply about an eighth of the sample. The sample was PBMCs. The receptors originated from a woman in her thirties or forties in good health. Some clones in this sample may be carry-over from other donors' samples.

This sequence joins TRBV5-5 and TRBJ2-1, with no clear D. Germline assignment: CDR1 SGHKS and CDR2 YYEKEE (reference sequence). Deletions cut 0 bases from V and 8 bases from J, with 9 bases between. The CDR3 covers 13 residues. CDR3 nucleotides: TGTGCCAGCAGCTTGGGACTGCTTTATGAGCAGTTCTTC. This sequence encodes CASSLGLLYEQFF.

CDR3 in DNA: TGCGCCAGCAGCTACCTAACAGGGGACGTCTCCTACGAGCAGTACTTC. It translates to CASSYLTGDVSYEQYF. The chain employs TRBV5-1 and TRBJ2-7; 7 nucleotides line up with TRBD1. The CDR3 runs 16 residues. J lost 0 bases, V lost 3 bases, and 9 bases had no gene match. CDR1 and CDR2 from the germline V gene are SGHRS and YFSETQ.

V usage is TRBV7-2 and J usage is TRBJ2-6; 7 nucleotides match TRBD1. V was pared by 5 bases and J by 0 bases, with 4 bases of the junction left unmatched. Germline CDR1 reads SGHTA; CDR2 reads FQGNSA. This CDR3 spans 16 amino acids. The CDR3 here is CASSPGTASGANVLTF. DNA for the CDR3: TGTGCCAGCAGCCCGGGGACAGCCTCTGGGGCCAACGTCCTGACTTTC.

The table lists this clone with many counts. Relative to the germline gene, one junction end is altered; a read error may explain this. The same CDR3 arises from other DNA sequences in this sample as well. The chain carries TRBV4-1 and TRBJ1-1; D might be TRBD1 (5 bases). Germline V CDR1 and CDR2: MGHRA, YSYEKL. The CDR3 extends over 13 amino acids. CDR3 nucleotide sequence: TGCGCCAGCAGCCAAAGATCGGGACTACCAAATTTATTT. It is translated as CASSQRSGLPNLF.

The genes are TRBV14 and TRBJ1-2; no clear D gene. The CDR3 spans 13 residues. The V gene's germline CDR1 is SGHDN and CDR2 FVKESK. The V gene lost 1 base and the J gene lost 4 bases, with 7 bases spanning the gap. The CDR3 region has the DNA TGTGCCAGCAGCCAAGTGGCAGGCTATGGCTACACCTTC. It is translated as CASSQVAGYGYTF.

This clone was seen ten or more times. This sequence joins TRBV4-1 and TRBJ2-7; 9 bases are shared with TRBD2. The length of the CDR3 is 16 residues. Trimming took 3 bases from V and 5 from J; bases not matched to a gene: 11. Germline lookup yields CDR1 MGHRA and CDR2 YSYEKL. CDR3 region: CASSQQVAGAGHEQYF. The CDR3 nucleotides are TGCGCCAGCAGCCAGCAGGTAGCGGGAGCCGGCCACGAGCAGTACTTC.

This clone was counted at least ten times. The rearrangement links TRBV4-2 to TRBJ2-1, with 11 bases that match TRBD1. J lost 6 bases, V lost 0 bases, and 7 bases had no gene match. There are 17 residues in the CDR3. The germline CDR1 and CDR2 sequences are LGHNA and YNFKEQ. The chain's CDR3 is CASSQEFSGQGGNEQFF. CDR3 DNA: TGTGCCAGCAGCCAAGAGTTTTCGGGACAGGGGGGCAATGAGCAGTTCTTC.

CDR3 sequence: CASSAMGGQGFDTQYF. The CDR3 DNA is TGTGCCAGCAGTGCCATGGGGGGACAGGGATTCGATACGCAGTATTTT. The V and J genes are TRBV28 and TRBJ2-3; 9 bases line up with TRBD1. V was pared by 5 bases and J by 6 bases, with 12 bases of the junction left unmatched. Germline V gene lookup returns CDR1 MDHEN and CDR2 SYDVKM. The CDR3 is made up of 16 amino acids.

The V gene is TRBV19, the J gene TRBJ2-7; D may be TRBD2 (6 bases). The CDR3 length is 13 residues. Trimming took off 10 bases at V and 3 bases at J, with 16 bases between the two ends. Germline values: CDR1 LNHDA, CDR2 SQIVND (reference sequence). CDR3 in DNA: TGTGCCACTTCCGGGACTGACGACTACGAGCAGTACTTC. This codes for CATSGTDDYEQYF.

In regard to this clone: Given a much more abundant clone one base away, this may be a read error. Other DNA sequences in this specimen translate into the identical CDR3. The genes are TRBV30 and TRBJ2-2; D possibly uses TRBD1 or TRBD2 (5 bases each). Germline loops: CDR1 GTSNPN, CDR2 SVGIG (reference sequence). This CDR3 is built from 14 residues. The DNA of the CDR3 is TGTGCCTGGAAGAGGGACGGTGACACCGGGGAGCTGTTCTTT. It yields the protein CAWKRDGDTGELFF.

The rearrangement uses TRBV7-2 and TRBJ1-2, with a tentative D call TRBD1 (6 bases). This CDR3 is built from 16 residues. The germline V gene encodes CDR1 SGHTA and CDR2 FQGNSA. The V end was cut by 5 bases, the J end by 6 bases, with 22 bases between. CDR3: CASSPTQGSDRHGYTF. CDR3 DNA: TGTGCCAGCAGCCCAACACAGGGATCGGATAGGCATGGCTACACCTTC.

V is TRBV28 and J is TRBJ2-7; 9 bases fit TRBD1. Germline V gene sequence: CDR1 MDHEN, CDR2 SYDVKM. The CDR3 has 15 residues. With V trimmed by 5 bases and J by 0 bases, 5 bases remained unmatched. This CDR3 reads CASSPPDRGSYEQYF. The CDR3 DNA sequence: TGTGCCAGCAGTCCTCCGGACAGGGGCTCCTACGAGCAGTACTTC.

V is TRBV7-6 and J is TRBJ2-2; D is undetermined. The CDR3 spans 13 residues. The germline V gene encodes CDR1 SGHVS and CDR2 FNYEAQ. V lost 1 base, J lost 7 bases, and 7 bases lay in between. In DNA, the CDR3 is TGTGCCAGCAGCTTAGAGGTCGGCGGGGAGCTGTTTTTT. Translated, it gives CASSLEVGGELFF. The full variable domain, completed using reference TRBV7-6 and TRBJ2-2, is GAGVSQSPRYKVTKRGQDVALRCDPISGHVSLYWYRQALGQGPEFLTYFNYEAQQDKSGLPNDRFSAERPEGSISTLTIQRTEQRDSAMYRCASSLEVGGELFFGEGSRLTVL.

To note about this clone: The identical CDR3 is also encoded by other nucleotide sequences in the sample. The chain employs TRBV30 and TRBJ1-1; D is uncertain. In germline, CDR1 is GTSNPN, CDR2 SVGIG (reference sequence). The V and J ends lost 2 bases and 5 bases respectively, with 6 bases between them. This CDR3 is 11 amino acids long. The CDR3 here is CAWSTGTEAFF. The CDR3 nucleotides are TGTGCCTGGAGTACTGGGACTGAAGCTTTCTTT.

This chain links TRBV7-9 with TRBJ2-7; D might be TRBD2 (5 bases). Germline values: CDR1 SEHNR, CDR2 FQNEAQ (reference sequence). This CDR3 has 13 residues. The V and J ends lost 3 bases and 7 bases respectively, with 13 bases between them. CDR3 protein: CASSFGRDGEQYF. The CDR3 DNA sequence: TGTGCCAGCAGCTTCGGCCGGGATGGGGAGCAGTACTTC.

The V call is TRBV28, the J call TRBJ2-4; unclear D gene. CDR3 size: 15 residues. Germline V gene sequence: CDR1 MDHEN, CDR2 SYDVKM. V dropped 6 bases and J dropped 0 bases, with 12 bases sitting between them. The CDR3 nucleotides are TGTGCCAGCAGCCTTCAAGGCCTAGCCAAAAACATTCAGTACTTC. Its protein product is CASSLQGLAKNIQYF.

This clone was picked up a small number of times. This chain links TRBV5-1 with TRBJ2-7; 8 nucleotides match TRBD2. V dropped 3 bases and J dropped 0; count of bases not matched to a gene: 8. CDR1 is SGHRS and CDR2 is YFSETQ in the germline V gene. The CDR3 is made up of 16 amino acids. CDR3 coding DNA: TGCGCCAGCAGCTCCGCTACTAGCGGTTCCTCCTACGAGCAGTACTTC. Encoded protein: CASSSATSGSSYEQYF.

This clone was found a few times. The chain employs TRBV5-5 and TRBJ2-5; 12 bases are a match to TRBD2. The germline gives CDR1 SGHKS, CDR2 YYEKEE (reference sequence). V shed 5 bases, J shed 6 bases, and the junction held 5 bases outside the gene matches. This CDR3 is built from 14 residues. The chain's CDR3 is CASRTTSGSQTQYF. In DNA form, the CDR3 reads TGTGCCAGCAGGACGACTAGCGGGAGCCAGACCCAGTACTTC. Drawing the rest from reference TRBV5-5 and TRBJ2-5, the complete variable domain is DAGVTQSPTHLIKTRGQQVTLRCSPISGHKSVSWYQQVLGQGPQFIFQYYEKEERGRGNFPDRFSARQFPNYSSELNVNALLLGDSALYLCASRTTSGSQTQYFGPGTRLLVL.